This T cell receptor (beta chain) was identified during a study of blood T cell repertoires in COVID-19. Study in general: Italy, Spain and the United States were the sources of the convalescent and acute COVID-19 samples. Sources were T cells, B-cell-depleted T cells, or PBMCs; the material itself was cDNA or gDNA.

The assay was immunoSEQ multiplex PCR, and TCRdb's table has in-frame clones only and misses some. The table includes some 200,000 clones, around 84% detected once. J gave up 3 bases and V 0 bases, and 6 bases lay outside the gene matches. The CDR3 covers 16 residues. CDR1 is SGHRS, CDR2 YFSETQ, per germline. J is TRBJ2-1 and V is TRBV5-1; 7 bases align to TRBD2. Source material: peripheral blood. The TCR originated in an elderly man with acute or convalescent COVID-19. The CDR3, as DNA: TGCGCCAGCAGCTTGGAAGCTAGCGGTTACTACAATGAGCAGTTCTTC. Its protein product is CASSLEASGYYNEQFF.